This T cell receptor (beta chain) came from a study of blood T cell repertoires in COVID-19. Overall study context: The cDNA or gDNA used as material had been derived from T cells, B-cell-depleted T cells, or PBMCs.

CDR1 and CDR2 (germline): LNHDA, SQIVND (reference sequence). This CDR3 has 15 amino acids. The V segment lost 5 bases and the J segment 16 bases; nucleotides outside the gene matches: 15. Which cohort a participant joined came from the clinical history participants gave. Methods used by the authors: How many nucleated cells were present was estimated from reference gene primer amplification. Method: immunoSEQ multiplex PCR; TCRdb's copy keeps in-frame clones and lacks some. V, J and clone size reflect that table, while D and trimming were determined from the DNA. The sample holds 380,000 or so clones, approximately 88% seen once.

This TCR derives from a woman aged 40-49 years with acute COVID-19. The chain has TRBV19 and TRBJ1-6, with 9 bases identical to TRBD1. The specimen sequenced was PBMCs or T cells enriched from blood (not recorded which). The CDR3 sequence is CASSLRTGEAHGLHF. The CDR3 coding sequence is TGTGCCAGTAGTCTCCGGACAGGGGAGGCCCATGGACTCCACTTT.